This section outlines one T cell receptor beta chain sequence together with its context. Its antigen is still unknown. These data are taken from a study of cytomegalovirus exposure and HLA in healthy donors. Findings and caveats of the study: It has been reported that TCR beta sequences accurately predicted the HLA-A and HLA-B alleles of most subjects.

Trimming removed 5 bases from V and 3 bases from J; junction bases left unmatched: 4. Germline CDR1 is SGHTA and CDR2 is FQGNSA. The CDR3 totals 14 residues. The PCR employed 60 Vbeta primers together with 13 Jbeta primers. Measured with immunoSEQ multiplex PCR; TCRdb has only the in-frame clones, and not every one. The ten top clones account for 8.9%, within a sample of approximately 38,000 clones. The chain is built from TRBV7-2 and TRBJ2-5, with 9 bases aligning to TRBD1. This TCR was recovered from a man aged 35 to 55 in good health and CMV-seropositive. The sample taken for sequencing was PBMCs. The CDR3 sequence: CASSPWTGEETQYF. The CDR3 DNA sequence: TGTGCCAGCAGCCCCTGGACAGGGGAAGAGACCCAGTACTTC.